This T cell receptor (beta chain) derives from a study of cytomegalovirus exposure and HLA in healthy donors. The PCR had 60 Vbeta and 13 Jbeta primers. Produced via immunoSEQ multiplex PCR; TCRdb's table is partial and in-frame only. The repertoire holds 150,000 to 200,000 clones, with roughly 80% as singletons. As to this clone: Antigen unknown.

Notes on the study in general: Most of the TCR beta V segments (in an earlier analysis) were productive either about 87% or about 30% of the time. A later analysis linked a missense variant in DCLRE1C to the trimming of TCR beta V and J genes.

J was trimmed by 0 bases and V by 0 bases; bases with no gene match: 9. Germline V CDR1 and CDR2: SGHRS, YFSETQ. The CDR3 is made up of 18 amino acids. Sequencing used PBMCs. The chain recombines TRBV5-1 with TRBJ2-3; 8 bases match TRBD1. The source of this sequence is a female donor in good health and CMV-seronegative. In DNA, the CDR3 is TGCGCCAGCAGCTTGGGGATTGGCGGACAGGGCAGCACAGATACGCAGTATTTT. Translation: CASSLGIGGQGSTDTQYF.